The 24 T cell receptor beta chains below were found in one sample sequenced in a study of T cell responses to AZD1222 COVID-19 vaccine. TCRdb's copy holds only in-frame clones and misses some; the assay was immunoSEQ multiplex PCR. The sample records 85,000 to 100,000 clones, approximately 90% being singletons. Here the sequenced sample was peripheral blood, taken on day 0 of AZD1222 vaccination. These receptors were collected from an adult in good health.

The chain is built from TRBV5-1 and TRBJ2-2, with D possibly matching TRBD1 (5 bases). CDR1 is SGHRS and CDR2 is YFSETQ in the germline V gene. The CDR3 totals 16 residues. V was cut by 0 bases and J by 2 bases, with 11 bases left in between. CDR3 region: CASSLGTWINTGELFF. CDR3 coding DNA: TGCGCCAGCAGCTTGGGGACATGGATCAACACCGGGGAGCTGTTTTTT.

CDR3 in DNA: TGTGCCAGCAGCTTGGGCGGGGAGTCCTTCTACGAGCAGTACTTC. Amino acid sequence: CASSLGGESFYEQYF. V and J are TRBV7-2 and TRBJ2-7, with D possibly matching TRBD2 (6 bases). The CDR3 runs to 15 residues. The germline V gene has CDR1 SGHTA and CDR2 FQGNSA. The ends were cut back, 3 bases at V and 3 bases at J, with 15 bases in the middle.

This clone was recorded a few times. CDR3 sequence: CASSYPTGAGMYTEAFF. CDR3 sequence (DNA): TGTGCCAGCAGTTACCCCACGGGGGCGGGCATGTACACTGAAGCTTTCTTT. The rearrangement uses TRBV6-2 or TRBV6-3 and TRBJ1-1; the D gene is possibly TRBD1 (6 bases). Trimming left V 2 bases short and J 3 bases short, with 19 bases between. Germline CDR1 reads MNHEY; CDR2 reads SVGEGT. The CDR3 spans 17 residues.

This clone came up once. The genes are TRBV6-5 and TRBJ1-2, with D unresolved. CDR3 size: 11 residues. Trimming left V 10 bases short and J 8 bases short, with 14 bases between. Germline V gene data show CDR1 as MNHEY and CDR2 as SVGAGI. The CDR3 spells CATSEGIGYTF. The CDR3 DNA reads TGTGCCACCTCTGAAGGGATCGGCTACACCTTC.

The chain couples TRBV12-3 or TRBV12-4 to TRBJ1-1; the D gene is possibly TRBD1 (6 bases). Trimming cost V 5 bases and J 6 bases, with 13 bases left between them. The CDR3 is made up of 13 amino acids. The DNA of the CDR3 is TGTGCCAGCAGTCTACGAGGGGGGGCTGAAGCTTTCTTT. Translation gives CASSLRGGAEAFF.

The V gene is TRBV30, the J gene TRBJ1-2; 7 bases align to TRBD1. The CDR3 runs to 14 residues. Trimming removed 5 bases from V and 4 bases from J; junction bases left unmatched: 10. Germline V CDR1 and CDR2: GTSNPN, SVGIG (reference sequence). The CDR3 spells CAWALGGGVYGYTF. The CDR3 DNA sequence: TGTGCCTGGGCCCTGGGAGGGGGCGTCTATGGCTACACCTTC.

CDR3 sequence reads: CASSQRDYQETQYF. The DNA for the CDR3 is TGTGCCAGCAGCCAACGAGACTACCAAGAGACCCAGTACTTC. The rearrangement links TRBV3-1 (or the pseudogene TRBV3-2) to TRBJ2-5, with unresolved D. The CDR3 is 14 amino acids. Germline-derived CDR1 and CDR2 are LGHDT and YNNKEL (reference sequence). V dropped 2 bases and J dropped 0 bases, with 7 bases sitting between them.

The chain couples TRBV5-6 to TRBJ1-1; D not resolved. V lost 6 bases to trimming and J lost 4 bases, with 25 bases between them. The CDR3 runs to 17 residues. Germline CDR1 and CDR2: SGHDT and YYEEEE. The CDR3 region is CASTTQGPYVSGTEAFF. CDR3 bases: TGTGCCAGCACCACACAAGGGCCGTATGTGTCGGGCACTGAAGCTTTCTTT.

CDR3 amino acids: CASSPPWPGGGYTF. The CDR3 DNA reads TGCGCCAGCAGCCCCCCCTGGCCAGGGGGTGGCTACACCTTC. The V call is TRBV4-1, the J call TRBJ1-2, with 7 nucleotides matching TRBD1. The trim removed 4 bases at V and 7 bases at J, leaving 9 bases unmatched. The CDR3 spans 14 residues. Germline CDR1 and CDR2: MGHRA and YSYEKL.

The V and J genes are TRBV30 and TRBJ1-5, with a weak D call TRBD1 (5 bases). The V end lost 0 bases, the J end lost 7 bases, and 13 bases lay between the germline ends. Germline V CDR1 and CDR2: GTSNPN, SVGIG (reference sequence). The length of the CDR3 is 14 residues. DNA of the CDR3: TGTGCCTGGAGTGTAAGGGGAATCTGGCAGCCCCAGCATTTT. Translation gives CAWSVRGIWQPQHF.

The rearrangement links TRBV7-8 to TRBJ2-5; 7 nucleotides line up with TRBD2. CDR1 SGHVS and CDR2 FQNEAQ come from the germline V gene. The CDR3 consists of 14 residues. Trimming took 2 bases from V and 4 from J; bases not matched to a gene: 4. The CDR3 nucleotides read TGTGCCAGCAGCTTAAGCGGGGCCGGAGAGACCCAGTACTTC. Translating it yields CASSLSGAGETQYF. Looking up the rest from reference TRBV7-8 and TRBJ2-5 gives the full variable domain: GAGVSQSPRYKVAKRGQDVALRCDPISGHVSLFWYQQALGQGPEFLTYFQNEAQLDKSGLPSDRFFAERPEGSVSTLKIQRTQQEDSAVYLCASSLSGAGETQYFGPGTRLLVL.

Note on this clone: Within the sample, other DNA sequences also encode this same CDR3. The rearrangement links TRBV30 to TRBJ1-3, with D hard to call. V was shortened by 0 bases and J by 1 base, with 4 bases between the two germline ends. The CDR3 is made up of 13 amino acids. The germline V gene has CDR1 GTSNPN and CDR2 SVGIG (reference sequence). CDR3: CAWSVSSGNTIYF. In DNA form, the CDR3 reads TGTGCCTGGAGTGTATCATCTGGAAACACCATATATTTT.

The CDR3 sequence is CASSHLGLSGNTIYF. As DNA, the CDR3 is TGCGCCAGCAGCCACTTGGGACTTTCGGGAAACACCATATATTTT. V and J are TRBV4-1 and TRBJ1-3, with D perhaps TRBD1 (5 bases). Trimming took 3 bases from V and 4 from J, leaving 13 bases between them. CDR1 is MGHRA and CDR2 is YSYEKL in the germline V gene. The CDR3 consists of 15 residues.

This chain links TRBV6-5 with TRBJ1-2; D unresolved. The CDR3 is 12 residues long. Germline V gene data show CDR1 as MNHEY and CDR2 as SVGAGI. Trimming removed 6 bases from V and 6 bases from J, with 11 bases in between. CDR3 DNA sequence: TGTGCCAGCAGCAATACCCCCCATGGCTACACCTTC. Translation gives CASSNTPHGYTF.

J is TRBJ1-1 and V is TRBV7-3; 8 bases fit TRBD1. Germline CDR1 reads SGHTA; CDR2 reads FQGTGA. This CDR3 region has 20 residues. With 1 base clipped from V and 0 bases from J, the junction kept 16 bases outside the gene matches. The CDR3: CASSLIPNRGGEGVNTEAFF. The CDR3 DNA reads TGTGCCAGCAGCTTAATTCCAAACAGGGGGGGCGAAGGCGTGAACACTGAAGCTTTCTTT.

The CDR3 DNA reads as TGTGCCAGCAGCCTCAGGGGGCCTAGCACAGATACGCAGTATTTT. As protein: CASSLRGPSTDTQYF. The chain employs TRBV7-3 and TRBJ2-3, with TRBD1 identical over 8 bases. The ends lost 5 bases at V and 0 bases at J; junction bases unmatched: 4. CDR1 and CDR2 from the germline V gene are SGHTA and FQGTGA. The CDR3 has 15 residues.

The chain links TRBV10-3 to TRBJ1-3; D ambiguous. Trimming stripped 0 bases from V and 6 bases from J, with 9 bases between. The CDR3 is made up of 14 amino acids. CDR1 and CDR2 from the germline V gene are ENHRY and SYGVKD. CDR3 in amino acids: CAISESGRPNTIYF. Written as DNA, the CDR3 is TGTGCCATCAGTGAGTCAGGCAGACCAAACACCATATATTTT.

This chain connects TRBV3-1 (or the pseudogene TRBV3-2) to TRBJ1-3; unclear D gene. The CDR3 contains 14 residues. From germline, CDR1 is LGHDT and CDR2 YNNKEL (reference sequence). With 5 bases removed from V and 1 base from J, the gap between germline ends came to 9 bases. The CDR3, as DNA: TGTGCCAGCAGCTACAGTGGATCTGGAAACACCATATATTTT. It specifies CASSYSGSGNTIYF.

CDR3: CASSLRDRGSDTQYF. CDR3 coding DNA: TGTGCCAGCAGCTTAAGGGACAGGGGGTCAGATACGCAGTATTTT. The chain joins TRBV11-2 to TRBJ2-3; 11 bases line up with TRBD1. V lost 2 bases, J lost 4 bases, and 2 bases stayed unmatched. The CDR3 runs to 15 residues. Germline V gives CDR1 SGHAT, CDR2 FQNNGV.

The chain uses TRBV12-3 or TRBV12-4 and TRBJ1-6; D is uncertain. Trimming shortened V by 3 bases and J by 11 bases, and 11 bases separated the two germline ends. The CDR3 length is 13 residues. For the CDR3, the DNA is TGTGCCAGCAGTTTCCAGTCGTCGACACCCCTCCACTTT. Protein product: CASSFQSSTPLHF.

This clone was picked up a small number of times. This rearrangement joins TRBV7-8 to TRBJ1-5, with D unresolved. Germline V CDR1 and CDR2: SGHVS, FQNEAQ. The V and J ends lost 1 base and 4 bases respectively, with 8 bases between them. The CDR3 length is 14 residues. CDR3: CASSLGQVNQPQHF. DNA for the CDR3: TGTGCCAGCAGCTTAGGGCAGGTGAATCAGCCCCAGCATTTT.

This chain joins TRBV6-5 and TRBJ1-2; 10 positions match TRBD1. J gave up 4 bases and V 2 bases, and 4 bases lay outside the gene matches. CDR1 and CDR2 from the germline V gene are MNHEY and SVGAGI. CDR3 length: 15 amino acids. The CDR3 here is CASSYAGQGIYGYTF. The CDR3 bases are TGTGCCAGCAGTTACGCGGGACAGGGGATCTATGGCTACACCTTC.

This chain links TRBV5-1 with TRBJ2-7; D is ambiguous. Germline lookup yields CDR1 SGHRS and CDR2 YFSETQ. There are 14 residues in the CDR3. Trimming left V 4 bases short and J 0 bases short, with 11 bases between. The chain's CDR3 is CASSPGWSSYEQYF. The CDR3 DNA reads TGCGCCAGCAGCCCCGGGTGGTCCTCCTACGAGCAGTACTTC.

The count of this clone is one. The chain carries TRBV7-2 and TRBJ1-3; 9 bases align to TRBD1. Germline assignment: CDR1 SGHTA and CDR2 FQGNSA. This CDR3 contains 15 residues. Trimming took 4 bases from V and 2 from J; bases not matched to a gene: 3. The CDR3 loop is CASSSHRGPGNTIYF. In DNA, the CDR3 is TGTGCCAGCAGCTCTCACAGGGGGCCTGGAAACACCATATATTTT.